The entry that follows covers one T cell receptor beta chain sequence. The antigen remains unidentified. The source of the sample is a study of cytomegalovirus exposure and HLA in healthy donors. Regarding the study as a whole: Indistinguishable V segments, including TRBV6-2 and TRBV6-3, were excluded. A later analysis by the authors found several of the most significant clusters apparently linked to common viral pathogens.

J was trimmed by 1 base and V by 4 bases; bases with no gene match: 10. This CDR3 region has 17 residues. Looked up from germline, CDR1 is SGHRS and CDR2 is YFSETQ. 60 Vbeta and 13 Jbeta primers were used in PCR. Some clones are missing from TCRdb's copy, which holds only in-frame ones; the method was immunoSEQ multiplex PCR. This table has about 160,000 clones, 75% to 90% appearing once. This TCR came from a woman under 30 in good health and CMV-seronegative. Sequencing was carried out using PBMCs. J is TRBJ2-2 and V is TRBV5-1, with TRBD2 matching over 7 bases. The CDR3 DNA reads as TGCGCCAGCAGCCAAGTTTTGCGGGGGAGGAACACCGGGGAGCTGTTTTTT. As protein: CASSQVLRGRNTGELFF.